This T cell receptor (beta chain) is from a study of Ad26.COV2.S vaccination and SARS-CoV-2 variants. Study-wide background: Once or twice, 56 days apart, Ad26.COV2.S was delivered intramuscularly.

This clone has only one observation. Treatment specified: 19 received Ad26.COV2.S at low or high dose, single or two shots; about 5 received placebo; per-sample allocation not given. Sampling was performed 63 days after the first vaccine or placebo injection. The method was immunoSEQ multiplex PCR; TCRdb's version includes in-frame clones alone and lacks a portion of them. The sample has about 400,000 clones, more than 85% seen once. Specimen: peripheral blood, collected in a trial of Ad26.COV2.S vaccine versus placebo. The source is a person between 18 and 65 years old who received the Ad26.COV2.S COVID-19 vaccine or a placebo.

The CDR3 region has the DNA TGTGCCAGCAGCACCACCGGGGGGGGTAGGCCCGGGGAGCTGTTTTTT. Encoded protein: CASSTTGGGRPGELFF. The V gene is TRBV3-1 (or the pseudogene TRBV3-2), the J gene TRBJ2-2; TRBD2 agrees at 8 bases. V gave up 5 bases and J gave up 6 bases; unmatched junction bases: 11. The CDR3 is 16 residues long. The germline V gene has CDR1 LGHDT and CDR2 YNNKEL (reference sequence).